The 13 T cell receptor beta chains below come from one sample, sequenced in a study of cytomegalovirus exposure and HLA in healthy donors. Use of 60 Vbeta and 13 Jbeta primers characterized the PCR. The method was immunoSEQ multiplex PCR; TCRdb's version includes in-frame clones alone and lacks a portion of them. The repertoire table contains roughly 33,000 clones. The sequenced material came from PBMCs. Source of these receptors: a woman in her 40s in good health and CMV-seropositive.

This sequence joins TRBV30 and TRBJ2-5, with 12 positions matching TRBD2. The J call is doubtful: the DNA matches TRBJ2-7 better. Germline V CDR1 and CDR2: GTSNPN, SVGIG (reference sequence). This CDR3 spans 14 amino acids. This CDR3 reads CAWNPGLAGNEQYF. The CDR3, as DNA: TGTGCCTGGAACCCGGGACTAGCGGGTAACGAGCAGTACTTC.

This chain uses TRBV9 with TRBJ2-7, with D maybe TRBD2 (6 bases). The V end was cut by 0 bases, the J end by 2 bases, with 12 bases between. CDR1 is SGDLS, CDR2 YYNGEE, per germline. The CDR3 has 15 residues. CDR3 residues: CASSVGVGSPYEQYF. The DNA for the CDR3 is TGTGCCAGCAGCGTAGGGGTCGGGAGTCCCTACGAGCAGTACTTC.

The chain links TRBV27 to TRBJ2-7; D is possibly TRBD1 (5 bases). In germline, CDR1 is MNHEY, CDR2 SMNVEV (reference sequence). Trimming stripped 3 bases from V and 3 bases from J, with 9 bases between. The CDR3 is 13 amino acids. CDR3 sequence (DNA): TGTGCCAGCAGTTTGGGCAGGGTCTACGAGCAGTACTTC. It translates to CASSLGRVYEQYF.

The genes are TRBV9 and TRBJ1-2, with 9 bases lining up with TRBD1. Germline V CDR1 and CDR2: SGDLS, YYNGEE. V trimming: 0 bases; J trimming: 6 bases; junction bases outside the gene matches: 6. CDR3 size: 15 residues. In nucleotides, the CDR3 is TGTGCCAGCAGCGTAGCTGTGACAGGGGGTCATGGCTACACCTTC. Protein product: CASSVAVTGGHGYTF.

V usage is TRBV19 and J usage is TRBJ2-3; D is ambiguous. V shed 3 bases and J shed 0 bases, with 4 bases lying between them. The CDR3 consists of 13 residues. Germline CDR1 and CDR2: LNHDA and SQIVND (reference sequence). CDR3 in DNA: TGTGCCAGTAGTATGGGCAGCACAGATACGCAGTATTTT. Translating gives CASSMGSTDTQYF. Supplemented by reference TRBV19 and TRBJ2-3, the full variable domain reads DGGITQSPKYLFRKEGQNVTLSCEQNLNHDAMYWYRQDPGQGLRLIYYSQIVNDFQKGDIAEGYSVSREKKESFPLTVTSAQKNPTAFYLCASSMGSTDTQYFGPGTRLTVL.

The genes are TRBV2 and TRBJ1-1; 9 nucleotides align to TRBD1. The CDR3 totals 14 residues. Germline assignment: CDR1 SNHLY and CDR2 FYNNEI. The trim removed 5 bases at V and 2 bases at J, leaving 3 bases unmatched. DNA for the CDR3: TGTGCCAGCAGTTATACAGGGGGCAACACTGAAGCTTTCTTT. Translated, it gives CASSYTGGNTEAFF. Full variable domain (remainder filled in from reference TRBV2 and TRBJ1-1): EPEVTQTPSHQVTQMGQEVILRCVPISNHLYFYWYRQILGQKVEFLVSFYNNEISEKSEIFDDQFSVERPDGSNFTLKIRSTKLEDSAMYFCASSYTGGNTEAFFGQGTRLTVV.

This CDR3 is CASSQDLAPPTSGRVNEQFF. Written as DNA, the CDR3 is TGTGCCAGCAGCCAAGATTTGGCCCCCCCTACTAGCGGGAGGGTCAATGAGCAGTTCTTC. V and J are TRBV4-2 and TRBJ2-1, with 13 bases fitting TRBD2. The CDR3 has 20 residues. The germline gives CDR1 LGHNA, CDR2 YNFKEQ. V was pared by 0 bases and J by 6 bases, with 14 bases of the junction left unmatched.

V usage is TRBV4-2 and J usage is TRBJ1-2; D remains unclear. CDR1 is LGHNA, CDR2 YNFKEQ, per germline. The CDR3 is made up of 15 amino acids. V dropped 0 bases and J dropped 1 base, with 9 bases sitting between them. This chain's CDR3 is CASSQEHPFNYGYTF. CDR3 DNA sequence: TGTGCCAGCAGCCAAGAACACCCATTTAACTATGGCTACACCTTC.

CDR3 loop: CASSLLETGANVLTF. The CDR3 DNA is TGCGCCAGCAGCCTCCTAGAAACCGGGGCCAACGTCCTGACTTTC. The chain combines TRBV5-1 with TRBJ2-6; D remains unclear. V dropped 4 bases and J dropped 4 bases, with 12 bases sitting between them. This CDR3 has 15 residues. Looked up from germline, CDR1 is SGHRS and CDR2 is YFSETQ.

The chain employs TRBV7-2 and TRBJ1-2, with D tentatively TRBD1 (5 bases). Per the germline V gene, CDR1 is SGHTA and CDR2 is FQGNSA. The CDR3 has 15 amino acids. Trimming took off 3 bases at V and 4 bases at J, with 15 bases between the two ends. In nucleotides, the CDR3 is TGTGCCAGCAGCTTTGCCACAAGGGGAATCTATGGCTACACCTTC. Protein product: CASSFATRGIYGYTF.

The chain couples TRBV30 to TRBJ2-7; 16 bases match TRBD2. In germline, CDR1 is GTSNPN, CDR2 SVGIG (reference sequence). Trimming took 0 bases from V and 2 from J; bases not matched to a gene: 7. This CDR3 contains 18 residues. The CDR3 is CAWSVGTSGRARAYEQYF. CDR3 DNA: TGTGCCTGGAGTGTAGGGACTAGCGGGAGGGCTCGGGCCTACGAGCAGTACTTC.

This rearrangement joins TRBV5-6 to TRBJ2-5, with D perhaps TRBD2 (5 bases). The CDR3 runs 12 residues. Germline values: CDR1 SGHDT, CDR2 YYEEEE. V was clipped by 3 bases and J by 5 bases, with 8 bases between them. Here the CDR3 reads CASSYPGETQYF. The CDR3 DNA sequence: TGTGCCAGCAGCTACCCGGGGGAGACCCAGTACTTC.

The rearrangement uses TRBV10-3 and TRBJ2-3; the D is unclear. Germline assignment: CDR1 ENHRY and CDR2 SYGVKD. This CDR3 has 12 amino acids. Trimming left V 2 bases short and J 6 bases short, with 6 bases between. The CDR3 region is CAISEGRDTQYF. The CDR3 bases are TGTGCCATCAGTGAGGGGCGCGATACGCAGTATTTT.